These 24 T cell receptor beta chains came from one sample sequenced in a study of glioma-infiltrating T cells. The iRepertoire nested amplicon-rescue multiplex PCR amplified TCR alpha and beta CDR3s from RNA. TCRdb redid the calling of the multiplex PCR reads with MiXCR, one entry per CDR3 protein. The table has roughly 100,000 distinct CDR3 sequences, roughly 30% seen once. What was sequenced was glioma tissue, nonneoplastic brain tissue, or PBMCs (not recorded which). These receptors were collected from a human donor with low-grade glioma or glioblastoma, undergoing nonglioma brain surgery, or in good health (not recorded which).

By share of the sample, this clonotype is medium-sized. The chain combines TRBV27 with TRBJ2-7; D is possibly TRBD2 (6 bases). This CDR3 is 15 amino acids long. V was pared by 6 bases and J by 3 bases, with 18 bases between. Germline V lookup: CDR1 MNHEY, CDR2 SMNVEV (reference sequence). The CDR3 DNA reads as TGTGCCAGCAGGACCGGGACTCTGAGTTACTACGAGCAGTACTTC. Translated, it gives CASRTGTLSYYEQYF.

This clonotype was seen a handful of times. This chain links TRBV6-1 with TRBJ1-1; 9 bases are a match to TRBD1. The CDR3 totals 14 residues. The germline V gene encodes CDR1 MNHNS and CDR2 SASEGT. Trimming took 3 bases from V and 3 from J; bases not matched to a gene: 2. Written as DNA, the CDR3 is TGTGCCAGCAGTGAGAGGACAGGGGACACTGAAGCTTTCTTT. It yields the protein CASSERTGDTEAFF.

V is TRBV5-1 and J is TRBJ1-1; D may be TRBD1 (5 bases). CDR1 and CDR2 from the germline V gene are SGHRS and YFSETQ. The CDR3 loop spans 15 amino acids. Trimming shortened V by 1 base and J by 8 bases, and 18 bases separated the two germline ends. CDR3 sequence reads: CASSLFQQGEPEAFF. The CDR3 DNA reads TGCGCCAGCAGCTTGTTTCAGCAGGGTGAGCCCGAAGCTTTCTTT.

The rearrangement joins TRBV11-2 to TRBJ2-1, with 7 bases lining up with TRBD2. Per germline, CDR1 SGHAT and CDR2 FQNNGV. V was clipped by 10 bases and J by 0 bases; unmatched bases: 6. CDR3 length equals 14 residues. CDR3 DNA sequence: TGTGCCATCGAAACTAGCGCCTCCTACAATGAGCAGTTCTTC. Translation: CAIETSASYNEQFF.

This chain joins TRBV7-3 and TRBJ2-3; a possible D gene is TRBD2 (7 bases). Per germline, CDR1 SGHTA and CDR2 FQGTGA. The V end lost 8 bases, the J end lost 3 bases, and 12 bases lay between the germline ends. This CDR3 has 13 residues. The CDR3 region is CASGGGATDTQYF. The CDR3 nucleotides read TGTGCCAGCGGGGGGGGGGCAACAGATACGCAGTATTTT.

This clonotype was found a few times. This rearrangement joins TRBV12-3 or TRBV12-4 to TRBJ2-6; perhaps TRBD2 as D (6 bases). CDR3 length equals 17 residues. Trimming left V 5 bases short and J 0 bases short, with 14 bases between. This CDR3 reads CASSISRLGSGANVLTF. In DNA, the CDR3 is TGTGCCAGCAGTATTAGCCGACTAGGCTCTGGGGCCAACGTCCTGACTTTC.

The CDR3 region is CASSLDFSETQYF. In DNA, the CDR3 is TGTGCCAGCAGCTTAGATTTTTCAGAGACCCAGTACTTC. This rearrangement joins TRBV11-2 to TRBJ2-5, with D unclear. This CDR3 spans 13 amino acids. CDR1 and CDR2 from the germline V gene are SGHAT and FQNNGV. V was cut by 0 bases and J by 4 bases, with 6 bases left in between.

Many counts were recorded for this clonotype. This chain connects TRBV20-1 to TRBJ2-7; 7 bases align to TRBD2. CDR1 and CDR2 (germline): DFQATT, SNEGSKA (reference sequence). The trim removed 5 bases at V and 7 bases at J, leaving 5 bases unmatched. The length of the CDR3 is 11 residues. CDR3 sequence reads: CSAALAIEQYF. The CDR3 coding sequence is TGCAGTGCTGCACTAGCGATAGAGCAGTACTTC.

This clonotype was recorded many times. The CDR3 sequence: CASSVSTYTQYF. The CDR3, as DNA: TGTGCCAGCAGCGTTAGCACCTATACGCAGTATTTT. The chain links TRBV7-2 to TRBJ2-3, with D hard to call. The CDR3 length is 12 residues. Germline V lookup: CDR1 SGHTA, CDR2 FQGNSA. Trimming took 5 bases from V and 7 from J, leaving 10 bases between them.

This clonotype was detected many times. This rearrangement joins TRBV12-3 or TRBV12-4 to TRBJ1-5; TRBD1 matches at 8 bases. With V trimmed by 6 bases and J by 7 bases, 8 bases remained unmatched. The CDR3 covers 14 residues. CDR3 residues: CASSLPGGWQPQHF. The DNA of the CDR3 is TGTGCCAGCAGCCTTCCAGGGGGCTGGCAGCCCCAGCATTTT.

This clonotype turned up a few times. The chain carries TRBV12-3 or TRBV12-4 and TRBJ2-5; a possible D gene is TRBD2 (7 bases). The V gene lost 8 bases and the J gene lost 5 bases, with 15 bases spanning the gap. CDR3 length: 13 amino acids. CDR3 sequence (DNA): TGTGCCAGCCTTCTGGCGGGGGCGGAGACCCAGTACTTC. Its protein product is CASLLAGAETQYF.

This clonotype was recorded a few times. A much larger clone sits a single nucleotide away, making a read error possible. This sequence joins TRBV6-5 and TRBJ2-1; maybe TRBD2 (5 bases). Germline V lookup: CDR1 MNHEY, CDR2 SVGAGI. The CDR3 consists of 15 residues. In nucleotides, the CDR3 is TGTGCCAGCAGTTACGAACTAGTTGGGCACAATGAGCGGTTCTTC. It specifies CASSYELVGHNERFF.

As to this clonotype: A much larger clone lies one base from this, so it may be a read error. This chain uses TRBV7-3 with TRBJ2-2; D unresolved. This CDR3 contains 15 residues. CDR1 is SGHTA and CDR2 is FQGTGA in the germline V gene. The CDR3 region has the DNA TGTGCCATCAGCCTATATCGTTCGGGCGCCGGGGAGCTGTTTTTT. Residues: CAISLYRSGAGELFF.

This clonotype was recorded once. A much larger clone differs from this one at a single base, so this may be a read error. V gene TRBV18 combines with J gene TRBJ1-6; 7 bases fit TRBD1. The CDR3 has 16 amino acids. The junction had 12 bases not matched to a gene; V was cut back by 7 bases and J by 6 bases. Germline V gene sequence: CDR1 KGHSH, CDR2 LQKENI. This CDR3 is CASLLRQGLVNSPLHF. The CDR3 DNA reads as TGTGCCAGCTTACTACGACAGGGCCTCGTTAATTCACCCCTCCACTTT.

There are many counts of this clonotype. The chain carries TRBV6-2 or TRBV6-3 and TRBJ1-1, with a tentative D call TRBD1 (6 bases). V lost 6 bases and J 0 bases, leaving 11 bases between the germline ends. This CDR3 spans 14 amino acids. Germline CDR1 and CDR2: MNHEY and SVGEGT. The CDR3 DNA reads TGTGCCAGCAGGCGACAGGAGGTGAACACTGAAGCTTTCTTT. This encodes CASRRQEVNTEAFF.

The chain uses TRBV19 and TRBJ1-2; 9 bases align to TRBD1. V lost 0 bases, J lost 5 bases, and 4 bases stayed unmatched. The CDR3 consists of 15 residues. From germline, CDR1 is LNHDA and CDR2 SQIVND (reference sequence). The CDR3 DNA sequence: TGTGCCAGTAGTATAGACGGGACAGGGAGATATGGCTACACCTTC. Translating gives CASSIDGTGRYGYTF.

Turning to this clonotype: Possible read error: a much larger clone is one base away. The V call is TRBV7-2, the J call TRBJ1-5; no firm D call. Germline CDR1 and CDR2: SGHTA and FQGNSA. V lost 2 bases and J lost 5, with 10 bases in between. This CDR3 contains 14 residues. CDR3 coding DNA: TGTGCCAGCAGCTTAAAGGAGAGGTATCAGCCCCAGCATTTT. Translated, it gives CASSLKERYQPQHF.

This clonotype was seen a few times. It may be a read error: a sequence one base away is much more abundant. This sequence joins TRBV7-8 and TRBJ1-5, with D perhaps matching TRBD1 (5 bases). Germline V gives CDR1 SGHVS, CDR2 FQNEAQ. The CDR3 runs 16 residues. V was shortened by 4 bases and J by 0 bases, with 13 bases between the two germline ends. The CDR3 sequence is CASSSGAAYSNQPQHF. The CDR3, as DNA: TGTGCCAGCAGCTCCGGGGCAGCTTATAGCAATCAGCCCCAGCATTTT.

The sample holds many counts of this clonotype. This chain's CDR3 is CASRDSLGDLNYGYTF. The CDR3 DNA reads as TGTGCCAGCAGGGATTCCCTAGGAGATTTGAACTATGGCTACACCTTC. The V and J genes are TRBV2 and TRBJ1-2; no clear D. With 6 bases removed from V and 2 bases from J, the gap between germline ends came to 19 bases. The CDR3 has 16 residues. Germline assignment: CDR1 SNHLY and CDR2 FYNNEI.

On this clonotype itself: A much more abundant neighbour one base away suggests this may be a read error. V gene TRBV10-3 combines with J gene TRBJ2-1; D is ambiguous. The CDR3 spans 14 residues. V was trimmed by 3 bases and J by 0 bases, leaving 6 bases between them. Germline CDR1 ENHRY, CDR2 SYGVKD. The DNA of the CDR3 is TGTGCCATCAGTGACATAAGCTCCTACAATGAGCAGTTCTTC. It is translated as CAISDISSYNEQFF.

A note on this clonotype: A much larger clone is a single base away; this may be a read error. The V call is TRBV28, the J call TRBJ2-7; D might be TRBD2 (6 bases). The CDR3 is 15 amino acids. The ends were cut back, 3 bases at V and 3 bases at J, with 15 bases in the middle. Germline CDR1 and CDR2: MDHEN and SYDVKM. CDR3 sequence (DNA): TGTGCCAGCAGTTTGGGCCACCCGGGGGTCTACGAGCAGTACTTC. As protein: CASSLGHPGVYEQYF.

This clonotype was seen only a few times. The chain uses TRBV12-3 or TRBV12-4 and TRBJ2-7; unclear D gene. The CDR3 contains 14 residues. The ends were cut back, 2 bases at V and 2 bases at J, with 10 bases in the middle. The CDR3 here is CASSLTAITYEQYF. The DNA of the CDR3 is TGTGCCAGCAGTTTAACCGCGATAACCTACGAGCAGTACTTC.

V usage is TRBV5-4 and J usage is TRBJ1-1, with no clear D. V lost 4 bases and J lost 0, with 19 bases in between. This CDR3 region has 17 residues. In germline, CDR1 is SGHNT, CDR2 YYREEE (reference sequence). CDR3 in amino acids: CASSIPGSWLMNTEAFF. CDR3 DNA: TGTGCCAGCAGCATACCGGGATCATGGCTCATGAACACTGAAGCTTTCTTT.

The chain joins TRBV7-9 to TRBJ2-5, with 8 bases identical to TRBD2. Germline V gene sequence: CDR1 SEHNR, CDR2 FQNEAQ (reference sequence). The CDR3 consists of 14 residues. V lost 6 bases to trimming and J lost 5 bases; unmatched junction nucleotides: 8. The CDR3 DNA sequence: TGTGCCAGCAGACCAGGGACTAGAAGCGAGACCCAGTACTTC. Residues: CASRPGTRSETQYF. Full variable domain (rest looked up from reference TRBV7-9 and TRBJ2-5): DTGVSQNPRHKITKRGQNVTFRCDPISEHNRLYWYRQTLGQGPEFLTYFQNEAQLEKSRLLSDRFSAERPKGSFSTLEIQRTEQGDSAMYLCASRPGTRSETQYFGPGTRLLVL.